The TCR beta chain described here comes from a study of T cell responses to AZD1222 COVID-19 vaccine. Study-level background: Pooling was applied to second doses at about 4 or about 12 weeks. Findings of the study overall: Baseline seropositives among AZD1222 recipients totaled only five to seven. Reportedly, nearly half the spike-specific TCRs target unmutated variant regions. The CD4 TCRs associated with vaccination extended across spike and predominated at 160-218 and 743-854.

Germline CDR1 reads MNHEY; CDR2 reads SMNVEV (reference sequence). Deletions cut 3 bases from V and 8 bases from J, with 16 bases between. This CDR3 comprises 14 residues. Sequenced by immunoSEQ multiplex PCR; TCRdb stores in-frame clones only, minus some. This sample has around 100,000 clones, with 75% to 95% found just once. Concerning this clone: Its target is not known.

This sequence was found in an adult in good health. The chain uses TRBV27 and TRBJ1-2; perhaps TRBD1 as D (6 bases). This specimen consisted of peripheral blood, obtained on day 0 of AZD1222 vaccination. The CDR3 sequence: CASSFASGAGGYTF. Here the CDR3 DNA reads TGTGCCAGCAGTTTCGCGTCGGGGGCAGGGGGCTACACCTTC.